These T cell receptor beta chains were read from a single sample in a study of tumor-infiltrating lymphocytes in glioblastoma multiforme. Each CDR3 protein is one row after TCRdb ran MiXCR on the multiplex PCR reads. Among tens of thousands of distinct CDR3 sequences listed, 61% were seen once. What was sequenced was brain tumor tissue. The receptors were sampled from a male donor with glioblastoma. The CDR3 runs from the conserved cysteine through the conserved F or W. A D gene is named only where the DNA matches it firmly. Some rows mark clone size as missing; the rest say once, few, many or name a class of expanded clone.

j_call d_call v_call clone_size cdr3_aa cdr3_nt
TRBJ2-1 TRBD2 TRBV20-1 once CSATGTSGGPGGEQFF TGCAGTGCTACCGGAACTAGCGGGGGGCCGGGAGGGGAGCAGTTCTTC
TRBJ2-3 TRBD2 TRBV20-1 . CSARSLAGYTDTQYF TGCAGTGCTAGATCCCTAGCGGGGTACACAGATACGCAGTATTTT
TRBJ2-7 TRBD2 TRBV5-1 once CVSSSDASGPYEQYF TGCGTCAGCAGCTCGGACGCTAGCGGGCCCTACGAGCAGTACTTC
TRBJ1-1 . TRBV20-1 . CSSKRTRNTEAFF TGCAGTTCGAAAAGGACAAGGAACACTGAAGCTTTCTTT
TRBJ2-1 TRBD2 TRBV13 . CASSLVGGGEFF TGTGCCAGCAGCTTAGTGGGGGGGGGAGAGTTCTTC
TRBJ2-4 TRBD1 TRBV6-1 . CASYPGQGDLRSKDIQYF TGTGCCTCCTACCCGGGACAGGGGGACCTTCGATCCAAAGACATTCAGTACTTC
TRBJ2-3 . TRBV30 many CAWTEEGLLVDTQYF TGTGCCTGGACCGAAGAGGGACTCCTTGTCGATACGCAGTATTTT
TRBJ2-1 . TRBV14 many CASSRGISNNEQFF TGTGCCAGCAGCCGCGGGATTTCCAACAATGAGCAGTTCTTC
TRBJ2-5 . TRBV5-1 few CASSLWGAQETQYF TGCGCCAGCAGCTTATGGGGGGCCCAAGAGACCCAGTACTTC
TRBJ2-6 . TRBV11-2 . CASSLADSGANVLTF TGTGCCAGCAGCTTAGCGGACTCTGGGGCCAACGTCCTGACTTTC
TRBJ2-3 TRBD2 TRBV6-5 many CASRRTSGSVVVTDTQYF TGTGCCAGCAGACGGACTAGCGGGAGTGTAGTAGTCACAGATACGCAGTATTTT
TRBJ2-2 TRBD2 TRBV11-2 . CTSSHGLDHGELSF TGTACCAGCAGCCACGGACTAGACCACGGGGAGCTGTCTTTT
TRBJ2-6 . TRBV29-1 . CSVGGQGANVLTF TGCAGCGTTGGGGGTCAGGGGGCCAACGTCCTGACTTTC
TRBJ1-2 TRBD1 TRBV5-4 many CASSPGGFNYGYTF TGTGCCAGCAGCCCAGGGGGATTTAACTATGGCTACACCTTC
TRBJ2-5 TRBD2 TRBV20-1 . CSAGPPGLATETQYF TGCAGTGCTGGCCCTCCGGGACTAGCGACGGAGACCCAGTACTTC
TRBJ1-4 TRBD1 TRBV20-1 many CSAADRGSATNEKLFF TGCAGTGCTGCGGACAGGGGTTCGGCAACTAATGAAAAACTGTTTTTT
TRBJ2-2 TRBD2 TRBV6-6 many CASSYPAGDTGELFF TGTGCCAGCAGTTACCCGGCGGGGGACACCGGGGAGCTGTTTTTT
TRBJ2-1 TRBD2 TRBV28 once CASNVSLAGLYNEQFF TGTGCCAGCAATGTGAGCCTAGCGGGACTTTACAATGAGCAGTTCTTC
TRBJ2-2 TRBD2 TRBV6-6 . CANSSSGSGTGKLFF TGTGCCAACAGTTCTAGCGGGAGTGGCACCGGGAAGCTGTTTTTT
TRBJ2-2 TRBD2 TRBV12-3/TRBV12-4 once CASSWISGSTRELFF TGTGCCAGCAGTTGGATTAGCGGGAGCACCAGGGAGCTGTTTTTT
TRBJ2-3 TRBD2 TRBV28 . CAGSRTSGISDTQYF TGTGCCGGCAGCAGGACTAGCGGGATCTCAGATACGCAGTATTTT
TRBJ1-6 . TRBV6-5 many CASSRGNNSPLHF TGTGCCAGCAGTAGGGGAAATAATTCACCCCTCCACTTT
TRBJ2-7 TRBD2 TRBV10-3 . CASTVGLAGVMYEQYF TGTGCCTCAACCGTGGGACTAGCGGGAGTAATGTACGAGCAGTACTTC
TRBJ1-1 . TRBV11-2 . CASSLEGTGNTEAFF TGTGCCAGCAGCTTAGAAGGGACGGGGAACACTGAAGCTTTCTTT
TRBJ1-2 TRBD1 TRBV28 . CASRPTGDHGYTF TGTGCCAGCAGACCTACAGGGGATCATGGCTACACCTTC
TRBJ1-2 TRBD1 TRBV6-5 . CASSFSDRGYGYSF TGTGCCAGCAGTTTCTCAGACAGGGGCTATGGCTACAGCTTC
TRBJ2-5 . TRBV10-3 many CAISEMETQYF TGTGCCATCAGTGAGATGGAGACCCAGTACTTC
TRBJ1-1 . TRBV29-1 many CSVDQGIGTEAFF TGCAGCGTTGACCAGGGAATTGGCACTGAAGCTTTCTTT
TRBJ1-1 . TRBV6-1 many CASSAVGTEAFF TGTGCCAGCAGCGCGGTAGGCACTGAAGCTTTCTTT
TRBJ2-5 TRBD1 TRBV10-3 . CAISQSGGEETQYF TGTGCCATCAGCCAGTCAGGGGGCGAGGAGACCCAGTACTTC
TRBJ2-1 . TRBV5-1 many CASSPASNEQFF TGCGCCAGCAGCCCCGCCAGCAATGAGCAGTTCTTC
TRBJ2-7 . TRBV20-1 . CSARVGVVASEQYF TGCAGTGCTAGAGTTGGGGTGGTAGCATCTGAGCAGTACTTC
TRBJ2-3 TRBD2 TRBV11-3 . CVSSLAGSSGDTQYF TGTGTCAGCAGCTTAGCGGGGTCCAGCGGAGATACGCAGTATTTT
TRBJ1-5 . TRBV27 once CASSLGGDQPKHF TGTGCCAGCAGTTTAGGAGGGGATCAGCCCAAGCATTTT
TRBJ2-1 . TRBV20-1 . CNVNRYNEQFF TGCAATGTGAACCGATACAATGAGCAGTTCTTC
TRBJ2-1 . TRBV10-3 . CPIRESSSNEQFF TGTCCCATCAGAGAGTCGTCCAGTAATGAGCAGTTCTTC
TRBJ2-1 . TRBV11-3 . CADSLVPNEQFF TGTGCCGACAGCTTAGTTCCCAATGAGCAGTTCTTC
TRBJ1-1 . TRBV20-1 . CSANEGGLNTEAFF TGCAGTGCTAATGAGGGGGGTCTGAACACTGAAGCTTTCTTT
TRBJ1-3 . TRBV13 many CASSLGVRTTGNTIYF TGTGCCAGCAGCTTAGGTGTCAGGACCACTGGAAACACCATATATTTT
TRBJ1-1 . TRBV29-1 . CSVEGRVLAEAFF TGCAGCGTTGAAGGCAGGGTCCTAGCTGAAGCTTTCTTT
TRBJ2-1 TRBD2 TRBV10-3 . CAISESTSTAGWPRNEQFF TGTGCCATCAGTGAGTCCACCAGCACAGCGGGATGGCCGAGGAATGAGCAATTCTTC
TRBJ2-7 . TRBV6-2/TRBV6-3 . CASSLGLWEQYF TGTGCCAGCAGTCTGGGGTTATGGGAGCAGTACTTC
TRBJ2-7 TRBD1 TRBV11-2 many CASSLGQGTVREQYF TGTGCCAGCAGCTTAGGACAGGGAACCGTCCGCGAGCAGTACTTC
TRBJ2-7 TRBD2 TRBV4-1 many CASSQRTSGTSYEQYF TGCGCCAGCAGCCAGAGGACTAGCGGGACTTCCTACGAGCAGTACTTC
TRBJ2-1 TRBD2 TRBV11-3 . CASIPQGLVGVNEQFF TGTGCCAGCATCCCACAGGGACTAGTGGGAGTCAATGAGCAGTTCTTC
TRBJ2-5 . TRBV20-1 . CSALVGGRETQYF TGCAGTGCTCTTGTCGGGGGCCGTGAGACTCAGTACTTC
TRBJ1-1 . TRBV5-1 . CASSPEQDTEAFF TGCGCCAGCAGCCCTGAACAGGACACTGAAGCTTTCTTT
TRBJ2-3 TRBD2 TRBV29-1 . CSAVVGAGGADTEYW TGCAGCGCCGTCGTTGGAGCGGGAGGAGCAGATACGGAGTATTGG
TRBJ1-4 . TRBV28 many CASSFRGALNEKLFF TGTGCCAGCAGTTTTCGCGGGGCGCTGAATGAAAAACTGTTTTTT
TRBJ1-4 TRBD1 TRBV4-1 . CASSQFLGTGSKELFF TGCGCCAGCAGCCAATTCTTAGGGACAGGGAGTAAAGAACTGTTTTTT
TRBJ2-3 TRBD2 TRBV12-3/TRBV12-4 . CTCRTGLVGGKRRDTQYF TGTACCTGCAGAACCGGACTAGTGGGAGGCAAAAGGCGAGATACGCAGTATTTT
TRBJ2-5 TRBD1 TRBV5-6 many CASSPTGQQVTQYF TGTGCCAGCAGCCCCACGGGACAGCAAGTGACCCAGTACTTC
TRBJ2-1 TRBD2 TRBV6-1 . CATTGGVTLSNEQFF TGTGCCACTACGGGGGGTGTAACCTTGAGCAATGAGCAGTTCTTC
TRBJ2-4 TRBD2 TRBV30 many CAWAREGNIQYF TGTGCCTGGGCCCGGGAGGGAAACATTCAGTACTTC
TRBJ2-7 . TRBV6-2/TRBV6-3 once CTSSPRIPYKQYF TGTACCAGCAGTCCCAGGATCCCCTACAAGCAGTACTTC
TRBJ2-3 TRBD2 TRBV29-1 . CSARRLAGETDTHYF TGCAGCGCTAGAAGACTAGCGGGAGAAACAGATACACATTATTTT
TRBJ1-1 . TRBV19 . CASRKSGGIEAFF TGCGCCAGTAGGAAGAGTGGCGGAATTGAAGCTTTCTTT
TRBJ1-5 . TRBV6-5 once CASSEGLSNQPQHF TGTGCCAGCTCGGAGGGGCTTAGCAATCAGCCCCAGCATTTT